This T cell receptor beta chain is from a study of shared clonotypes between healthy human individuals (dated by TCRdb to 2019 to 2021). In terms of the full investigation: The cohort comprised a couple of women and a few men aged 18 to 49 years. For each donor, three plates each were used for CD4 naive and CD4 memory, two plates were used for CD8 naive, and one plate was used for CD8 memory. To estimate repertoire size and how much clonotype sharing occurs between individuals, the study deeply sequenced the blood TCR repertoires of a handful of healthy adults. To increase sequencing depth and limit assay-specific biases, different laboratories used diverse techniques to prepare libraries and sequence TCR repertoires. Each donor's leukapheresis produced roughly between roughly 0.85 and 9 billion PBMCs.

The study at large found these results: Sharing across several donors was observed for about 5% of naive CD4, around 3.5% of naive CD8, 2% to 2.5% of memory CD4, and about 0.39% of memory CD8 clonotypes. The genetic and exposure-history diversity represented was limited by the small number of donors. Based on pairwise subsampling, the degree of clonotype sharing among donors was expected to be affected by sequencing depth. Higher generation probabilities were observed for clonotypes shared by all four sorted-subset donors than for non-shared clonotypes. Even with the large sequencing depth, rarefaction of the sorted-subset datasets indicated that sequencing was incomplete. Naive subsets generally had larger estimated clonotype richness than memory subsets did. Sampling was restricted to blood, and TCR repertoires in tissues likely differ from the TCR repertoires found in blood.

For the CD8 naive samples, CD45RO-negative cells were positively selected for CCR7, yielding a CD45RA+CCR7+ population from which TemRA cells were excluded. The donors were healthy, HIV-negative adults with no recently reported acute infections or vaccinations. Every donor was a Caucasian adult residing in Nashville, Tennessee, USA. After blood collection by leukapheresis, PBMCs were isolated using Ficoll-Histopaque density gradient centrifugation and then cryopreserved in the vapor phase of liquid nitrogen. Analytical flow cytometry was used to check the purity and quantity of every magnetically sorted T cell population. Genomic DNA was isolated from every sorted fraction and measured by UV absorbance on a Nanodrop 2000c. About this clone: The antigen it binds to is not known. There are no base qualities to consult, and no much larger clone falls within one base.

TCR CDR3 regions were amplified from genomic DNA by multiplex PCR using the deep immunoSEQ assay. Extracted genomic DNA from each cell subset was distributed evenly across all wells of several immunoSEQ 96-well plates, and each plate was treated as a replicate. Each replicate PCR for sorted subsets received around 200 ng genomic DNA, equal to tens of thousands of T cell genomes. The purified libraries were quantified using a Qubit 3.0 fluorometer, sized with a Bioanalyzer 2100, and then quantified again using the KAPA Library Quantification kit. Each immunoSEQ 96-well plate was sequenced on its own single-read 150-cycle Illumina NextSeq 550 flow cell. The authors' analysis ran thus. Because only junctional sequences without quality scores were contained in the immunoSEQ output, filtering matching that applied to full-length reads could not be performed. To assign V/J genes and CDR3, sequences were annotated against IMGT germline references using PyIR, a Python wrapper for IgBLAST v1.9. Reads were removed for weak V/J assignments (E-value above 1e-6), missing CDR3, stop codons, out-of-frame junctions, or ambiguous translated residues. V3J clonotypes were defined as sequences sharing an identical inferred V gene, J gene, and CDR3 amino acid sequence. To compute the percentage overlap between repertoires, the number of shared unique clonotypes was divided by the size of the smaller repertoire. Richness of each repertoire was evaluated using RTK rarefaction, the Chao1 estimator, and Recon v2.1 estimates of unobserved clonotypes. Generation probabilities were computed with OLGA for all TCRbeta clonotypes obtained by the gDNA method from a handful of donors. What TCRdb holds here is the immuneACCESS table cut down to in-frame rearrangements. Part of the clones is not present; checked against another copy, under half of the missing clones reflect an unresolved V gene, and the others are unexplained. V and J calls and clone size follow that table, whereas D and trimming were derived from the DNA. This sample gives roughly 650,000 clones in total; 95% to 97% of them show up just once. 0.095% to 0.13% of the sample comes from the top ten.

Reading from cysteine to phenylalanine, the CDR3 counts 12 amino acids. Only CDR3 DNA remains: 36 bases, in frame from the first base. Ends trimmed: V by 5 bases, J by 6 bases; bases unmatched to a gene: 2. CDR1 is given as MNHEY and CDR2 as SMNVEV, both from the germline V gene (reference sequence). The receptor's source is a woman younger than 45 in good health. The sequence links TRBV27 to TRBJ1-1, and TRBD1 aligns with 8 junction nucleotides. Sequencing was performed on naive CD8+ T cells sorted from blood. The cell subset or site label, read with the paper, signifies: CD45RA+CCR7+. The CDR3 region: CASSAQGAEAFF. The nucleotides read TGTGCCAGCAGTGCACAGGGGGCTGAAGCTTTCTTT.